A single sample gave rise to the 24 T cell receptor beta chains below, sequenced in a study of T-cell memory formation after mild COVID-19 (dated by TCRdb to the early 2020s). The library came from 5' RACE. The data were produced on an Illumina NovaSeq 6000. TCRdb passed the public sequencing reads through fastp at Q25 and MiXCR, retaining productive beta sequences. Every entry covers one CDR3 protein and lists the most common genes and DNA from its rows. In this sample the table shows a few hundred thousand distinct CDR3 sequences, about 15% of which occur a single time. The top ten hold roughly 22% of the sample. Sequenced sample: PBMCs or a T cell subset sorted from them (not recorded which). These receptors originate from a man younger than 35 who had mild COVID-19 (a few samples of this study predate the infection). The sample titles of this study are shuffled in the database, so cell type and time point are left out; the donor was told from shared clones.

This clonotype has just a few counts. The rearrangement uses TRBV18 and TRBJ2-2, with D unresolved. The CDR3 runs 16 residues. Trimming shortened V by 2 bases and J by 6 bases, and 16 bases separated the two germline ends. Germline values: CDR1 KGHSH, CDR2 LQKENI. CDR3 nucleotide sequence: TGTGCCAGCTCACCATTTGCGGAGCTCCGTGCCGGGGAGCTGTTTTTT. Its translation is CASSPFAELRAGELFF.

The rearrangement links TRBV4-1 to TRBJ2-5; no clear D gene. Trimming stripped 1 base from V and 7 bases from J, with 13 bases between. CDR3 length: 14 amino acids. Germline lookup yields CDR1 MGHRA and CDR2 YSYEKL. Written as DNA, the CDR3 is TGCGCCAGCAGCCAAGTATGGGTATCCGCGACCCAGTACTTC. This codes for CASSQVWVSATQYF.

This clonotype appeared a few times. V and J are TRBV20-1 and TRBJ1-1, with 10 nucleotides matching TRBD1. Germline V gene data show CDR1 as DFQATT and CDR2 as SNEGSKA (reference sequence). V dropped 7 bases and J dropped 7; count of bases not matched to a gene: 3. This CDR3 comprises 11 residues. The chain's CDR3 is CSGGQGIEAFF. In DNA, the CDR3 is TGCAGTGGGGGACAGGGGATTGAAGCTTTCTTT.

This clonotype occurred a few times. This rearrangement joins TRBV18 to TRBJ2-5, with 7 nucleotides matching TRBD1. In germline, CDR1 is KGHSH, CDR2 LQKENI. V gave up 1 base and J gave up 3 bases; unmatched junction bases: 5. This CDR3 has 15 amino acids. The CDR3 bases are TGTGCCAGCTCACCACGGGACAGCTCTAAAGAGACCCAGTACTTC. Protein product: CASSPRDSSKETQYF.

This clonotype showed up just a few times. CDR3 sequence: CASSRGFRSEAFF. CDR3 sequence (DNA): TGTGCCAGCAGCCGTGGGTTTAGGTCTGAAGCTTTCTTT. The chain links TRBV5-6 to TRBJ1-1; unclear D gene. The CDR3 contains 13 residues. The ends were cut back, 4 bases at V and 6 bases at J, with 13 bases in the middle. CDR1 is SGHDT and CDR2 is YYEEEE in the germline V gene.

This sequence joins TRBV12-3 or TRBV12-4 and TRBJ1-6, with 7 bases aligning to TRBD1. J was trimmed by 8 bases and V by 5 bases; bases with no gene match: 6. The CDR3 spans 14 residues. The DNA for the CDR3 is TGTGCCAGCAGTCCGACAGGGTGGGATTCACCCCTCCACTTT. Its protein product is CASSPTGWDSPLHF.

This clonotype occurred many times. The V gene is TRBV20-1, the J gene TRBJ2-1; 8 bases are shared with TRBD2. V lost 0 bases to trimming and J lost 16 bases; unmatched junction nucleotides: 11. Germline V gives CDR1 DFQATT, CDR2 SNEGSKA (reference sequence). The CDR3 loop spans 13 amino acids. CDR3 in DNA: TGCAGTGCTAGAGATATGACGGGGGGGCTATTATTCTTC. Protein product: CSARDMTGGLLFF.

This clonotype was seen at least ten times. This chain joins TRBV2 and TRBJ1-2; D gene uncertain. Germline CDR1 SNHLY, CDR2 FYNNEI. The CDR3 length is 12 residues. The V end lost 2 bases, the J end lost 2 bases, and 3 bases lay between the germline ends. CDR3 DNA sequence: TGTGCCAGCAGTGAAAACAACTATGGCTACACCTTC. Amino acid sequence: CASSENNYGYTF.

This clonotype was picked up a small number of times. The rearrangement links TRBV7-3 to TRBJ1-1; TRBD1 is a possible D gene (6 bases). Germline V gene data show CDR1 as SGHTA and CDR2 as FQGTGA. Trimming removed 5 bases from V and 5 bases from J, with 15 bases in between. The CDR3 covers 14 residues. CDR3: CASSPTGRGTEAFF. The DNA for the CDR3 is TGTGCCAGCAGCCCCACAGGGAGGGGGACTGAAGCTTTCTTT. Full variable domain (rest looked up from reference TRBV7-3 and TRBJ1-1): GAGVSQTPSNKVTEKGKYVELRCDPISGHTALYWYRQSLGQGPEFLIYFQGTGAADDSGLPNDRFFAVRPEGSVSTLKIQRTERGDSAVYLCASSPTGRGTEAFFGQGTRLTVV.

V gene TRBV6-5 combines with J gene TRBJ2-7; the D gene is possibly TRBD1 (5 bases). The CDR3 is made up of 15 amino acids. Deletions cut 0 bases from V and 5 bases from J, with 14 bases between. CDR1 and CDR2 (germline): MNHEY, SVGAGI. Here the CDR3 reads CASSYSVQGSDEQYF. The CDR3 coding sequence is TGTGCCAGCAGTTACTCAGTCCAGGGAAGCGACGAGCAGTACTTC.

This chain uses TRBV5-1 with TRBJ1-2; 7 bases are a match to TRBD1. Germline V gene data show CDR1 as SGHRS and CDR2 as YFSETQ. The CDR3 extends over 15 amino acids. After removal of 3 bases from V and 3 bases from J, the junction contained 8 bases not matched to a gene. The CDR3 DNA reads TGCGCCAGCAGCTCCCAGGGGGGCCGTGACTATGGCTACACCTTC. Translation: CASSSQGGRDYGYTF.

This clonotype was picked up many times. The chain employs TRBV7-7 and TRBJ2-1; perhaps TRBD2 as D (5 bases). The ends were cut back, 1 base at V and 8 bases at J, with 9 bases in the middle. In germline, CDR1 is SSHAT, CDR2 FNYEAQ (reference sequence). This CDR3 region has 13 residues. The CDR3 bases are TGTGCCAGCAGCTTAGACGGGGTGGATGAGCAGTTCTTC. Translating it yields CASSLDGVDEQFF.

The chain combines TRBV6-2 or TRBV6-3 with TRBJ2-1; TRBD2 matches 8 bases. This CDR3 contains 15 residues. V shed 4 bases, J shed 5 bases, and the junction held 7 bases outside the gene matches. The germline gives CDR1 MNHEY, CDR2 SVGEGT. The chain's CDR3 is CASSWYGRGDNEQFF. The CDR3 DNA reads TGTGCCAGCAGTTGGTATGGGCGGGGGGACAATGAGCAGTTCTTC.

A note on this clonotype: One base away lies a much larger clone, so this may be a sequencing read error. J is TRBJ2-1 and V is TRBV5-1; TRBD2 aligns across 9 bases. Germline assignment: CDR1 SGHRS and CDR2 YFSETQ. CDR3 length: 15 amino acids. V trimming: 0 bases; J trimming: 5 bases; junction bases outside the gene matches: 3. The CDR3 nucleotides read TGCGCCAGCAGCTTGGGCGGGGGGGCCGACAATGAGCAGTTCTTC. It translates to CASSLGGGADNEQFF.

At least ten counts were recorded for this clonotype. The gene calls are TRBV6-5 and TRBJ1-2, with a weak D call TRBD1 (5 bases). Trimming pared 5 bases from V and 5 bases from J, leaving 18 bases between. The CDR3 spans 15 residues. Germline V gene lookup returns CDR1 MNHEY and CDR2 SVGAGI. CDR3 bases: TGTGCCAGCAGTCCAGGGAGAGGCGCTTATTATGGCTACACCTTC. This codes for CASSPGRGAYYGYTF.

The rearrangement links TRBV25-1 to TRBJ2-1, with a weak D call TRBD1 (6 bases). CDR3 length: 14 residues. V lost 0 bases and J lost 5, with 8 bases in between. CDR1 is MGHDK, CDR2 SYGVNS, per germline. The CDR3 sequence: CASSEYNRDNEQFF. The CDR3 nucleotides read TGTGCCAGCAGTGAATATAACAGGGACAATGAGCAGTTCTTC.

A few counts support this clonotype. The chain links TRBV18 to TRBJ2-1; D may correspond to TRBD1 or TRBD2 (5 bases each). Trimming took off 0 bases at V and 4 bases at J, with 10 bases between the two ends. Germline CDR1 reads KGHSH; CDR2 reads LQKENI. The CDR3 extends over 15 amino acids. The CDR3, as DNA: TGTGCCAGCTCACCACCGTGGGACGGTTACAATGAGCAGTTCTTC. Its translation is CASSPPWDGYNEQFF.

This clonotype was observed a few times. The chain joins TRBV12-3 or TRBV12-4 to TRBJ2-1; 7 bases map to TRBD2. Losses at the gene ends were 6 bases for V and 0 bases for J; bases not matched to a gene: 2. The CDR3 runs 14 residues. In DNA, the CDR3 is TGTGCCAGCAGGGGGACTATCTCCTACAATGAGCAGTTCTTC. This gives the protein CASRGTISYNEQFF.

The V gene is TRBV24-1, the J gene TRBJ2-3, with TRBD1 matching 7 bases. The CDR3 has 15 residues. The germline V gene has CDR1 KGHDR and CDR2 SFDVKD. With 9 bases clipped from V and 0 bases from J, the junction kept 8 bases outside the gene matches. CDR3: CATGTGAFSTDTQYF. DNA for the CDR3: TGTGCCACCGGAACAGGGGCCTTTAGCACAGATACGCAGTATTTT.

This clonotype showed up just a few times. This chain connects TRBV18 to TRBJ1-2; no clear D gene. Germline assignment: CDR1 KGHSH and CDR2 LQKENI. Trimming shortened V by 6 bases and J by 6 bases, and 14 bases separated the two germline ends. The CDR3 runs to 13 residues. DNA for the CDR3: TGTGCCAGCTCGCCGTGGGGAGCGGATGGCTACACCTTC. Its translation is CASSPWGADGYTF.

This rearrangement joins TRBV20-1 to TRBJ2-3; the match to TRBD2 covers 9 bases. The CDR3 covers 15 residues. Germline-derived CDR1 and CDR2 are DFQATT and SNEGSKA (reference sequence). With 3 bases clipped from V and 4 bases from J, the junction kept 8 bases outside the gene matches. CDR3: CSARDGGGVSDTQYF. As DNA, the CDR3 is TGCAGTGCTAGGGATGGCGGGGGGGTTTCAGATACGCAGTATTTT.

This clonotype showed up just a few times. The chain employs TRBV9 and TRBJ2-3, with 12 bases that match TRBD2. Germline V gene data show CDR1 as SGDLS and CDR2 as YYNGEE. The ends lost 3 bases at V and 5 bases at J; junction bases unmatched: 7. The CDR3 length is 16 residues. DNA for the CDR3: TGTGCCAGCAGCGGTACCGGGACTAGCGGGCTAGATACGCAGTATTTT. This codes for CASSGTGTSGLDTQYF. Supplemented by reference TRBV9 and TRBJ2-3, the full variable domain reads DSGVTQTPKHLITATGQRVTLRCSPRSGDLSVYWYQQSLDQGLQFLIQYYNGEERAKGNILERFSAQQFPDLHSELNLSSLELGDSALYFCASSGTGTSGLDTQYFGPGTRLTVL.

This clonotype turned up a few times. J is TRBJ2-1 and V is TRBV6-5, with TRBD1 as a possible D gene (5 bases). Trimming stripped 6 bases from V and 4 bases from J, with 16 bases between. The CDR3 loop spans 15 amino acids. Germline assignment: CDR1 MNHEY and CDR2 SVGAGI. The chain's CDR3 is CASSPRQGRYNEQFF. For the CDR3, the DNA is TGTGCCAGCAGCCCCCGCCAGGGCCGATACAATGAGCAGTTCTTC.

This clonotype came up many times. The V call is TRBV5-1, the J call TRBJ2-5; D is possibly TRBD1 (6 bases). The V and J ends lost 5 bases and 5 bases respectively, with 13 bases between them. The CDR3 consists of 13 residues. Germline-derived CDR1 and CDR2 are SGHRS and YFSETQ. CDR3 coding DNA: TGCGCCAGCAGGGCAGGGGCACGGGAGACCCAGTACTTC. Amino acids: CASRAGARETQYF.